These T cell receptor beta chains were read from a single sample in a study of blood T cell repertoires in COVID-19. Measured with immunoSEQ multiplex PCR; TCRdb has only the in-frame clones, and not every one. This sample has fewer than 450,000 clones, with 90% found just once. The sample was PBMCs or T cells enriched from blood (not recorded which). These receptors were obtained from a young man who had recovered from COVID-19. Both conserved end residues are part of each CDR3. Fields, in order: clone size, V gene, D gene, J gene, CDR3 DNA, CDR3 protein. The D gene is left open where the match is weak. Clone size is stated in some rows and not others, as once, few, many or a class when expanded.

clone size: NA; V gene: TRBV7-9; D gene: NA; J gene: TRBJ2-7; CDR3 DNA: TGTGCCAGCAGCTTTACAGGGTCCATCGAGCAGTACTTC; CDR3 protein: CASSFTGSIEQYF
clone size: NA; V gene: TRBV27; D gene: NA; J gene: TRBJ2-7; CDR3 DNA: TGTGCCAGCAGTTTGAGAGCGTCCTACGAGCAGTACTTC; CDR3 protein: CASSLRASYEQYF
clone size: NA; V gene: TRBV11-3; D gene: TRBD1; J gene: TRBJ1-2; CDR3 DNA: TGTGCCAGCAGCTACCAGGGGGCGCAAGGCTACACCTTC; CDR3 protein: CASSYQGAQGYTF
clone size: NA; V gene: TRBV28; D gene: TRBD1; J gene: TRBJ2-7; CDR3 DNA: TGTGCCAGCAGCCCCCCGGGACAGGGCATCTACGAGCAGTACTTC; CDR3 protein: CASSPPGQGIYEQYF
clone size: few; V gene: TRBV11-2; D gene: TRBD1; J gene: TRBJ1-2; CDR3 DNA: TGTGCCAGCAGCTTCGGGACAGGGGGCTATGGCTACACCTTC; CDR3 protein: CASSFGTGGYGYTF
clone size: NA; V gene: TRBV11-2; D gene: NA; J gene: TRBJ1-2; CDR3 DNA: TGTGCCAGCAGCTTAGATCTTCGGGGTGGGCAGATCTATGGCTACACCTTC; CDR3 protein: CASSLDLRGGQIYGYTF
clone size: NA; V gene: TRBV20-1; D gene: NA; J gene: TRBJ1-2; CDR3 DNA: TGCAGTGCTACGACAGACTATGGCTACACCTTC; CDR3 protein: CSATTDYGYTF
clone size: NA; V gene: TRBV5-1; D gene: TRBD2; J gene: TRBJ2-5; CDR3 DNA: TGCGCCAGCAGCCCTAGCGGGACGCAAGAGACCCAGTACTTC; CDR3 protein: CASSPSGTQETQYF
clone size: NA; V gene: TRBV28; D gene: NA; J gene: TRBJ1-4; CDR3 DNA: TGTGCCGGCCGAGGAGGGACTAATGAAAAACTGTTTTTT; CDR3 protein: CAGRGGTNEKLFF
clone size: NA; V gene: TRBV2; D gene: TRBD1; J gene: TRBJ1-6; CDR3 DNA: TGTGCCAGCTCTACGACAGGGGCCAATTCACCCCTCCACTTT; CDR3 protein: CASSTTGANSPLHF
clone size: NA; V gene: TRBV5-4; D gene: TRBD2; J gene: TRBJ2-2; CDR3 DNA: TGTGCCAGCAGCTTAGGACTAGCGGGAAACACCGGGGAGCTGTTTTTT; CDR3 protein: CASSLGLAGNTGELFF
clone size: NA; V gene: TRBV6-5; D gene: TRBD1; J gene: TRBJ1-1; CDR3 DNA: TGTGCCAGCAGTTACTCATGGACAGGGGGCGGCACTGAAGCTTTCTTT; CDR3 protein: CASSYSWTGGGTEAFF
clone size: NA; V gene: TRBV7-9; D gene: NA; J gene: TRBJ1-2; CDR3 DNA: TGTGCCAGCAGCCCTTCTTTGGGGGGACCCCCCTACTTC; CDR3 protein: CASSPSLGGPPYF
clone size: few; V gene: TRBV7-3; D gene: NA; J gene: TRBJ2-7; CDR3 DNA: TGTGCCAGCAGCTTCCGGGAAAACTACGAGCAGTACTTC; CDR3 protein: CASSFRENYEQYF
clone size: NA; V gene: TRBV18; D gene: TRBD1; J gene: TRBJ1-1; CDR3 DNA: TGTGCCAGCTCACCGTTGACAGGGGGGGCGGGAACTGAAGCTTTCTTT; CDR3 protein: CASSPLTGGAGTEAFF
clone size: NA; V gene: TRBV27; D gene: TRBD2; J gene: TRBJ2-1; CDR3 DNA: TGTGCCAGCAGCTCGGGGGGTGAGCAGTTCTTC; CDR3 protein: CASSSGGEQFF
clone size: NA; V gene: TRBV6-5; D gene: NA; J gene: TRBJ1-2; CDR3 DNA: TGTGCCAGCAGTTACTCGAGGCAAGCAGGACTTGGCTACACCTTC; CDR3 protein: CASSYSRQAGLGYTF
clone size: once; V gene: TRBV7-3; D gene: NA; J gene: TRBJ2-7; CDR3 DNA: TGTGCCAGCAGCTTATTTAGCGGAGAGTCCTACGAGCAGTACTTC; CDR3 protein: CASSLFSGESYEQYF
clone size: once; V gene: TRBV30; D gene: NA; J gene: TRBJ1-6; CDR3 DNA: TGTGCCTGGATCTCGATCCCAGTGAATAATTCACCCCTCCACTTT; CDR3 protein: CAWISIPVNNSPLHF
clone size: NA; V gene: TRBV2; D gene: TRBD1; J gene: TRBJ1-1; CDR3 DNA: TGTGCCAGCAGTGAGACCAGACAGGGGAGCACTGAAGCTTTCTTT; CDR3 protein: CASSETRQGSTEAFF
clone size: NA; V gene: TRBV10-3; D gene: NA; J gene: TRBJ2-7; CDR3 DNA: TGTGCCATCAGTGACGACAGCCACGAGCAGTACTTC; CDR3 protein: CAISDDSHEQYF
clone size: NA; V gene: TRBV18; D gene: NA; J gene: TRBJ1-1; CDR3 DNA: TGTGCCAGCTCACCAACTTCACTACAGGGTTCTCAGGCTTTCTTT; CDR3 protein: CASSPTSLQGSQAFF
clone size: NA; V gene: TRBV6-5; D gene: TRBD1; J gene: TRBJ2-1; CDR3 DNA: TGTGCCAGCAGTCCGGGACAGGGCGTAAATGAGCAGTTCTTC; CDR3 protein: CASSPGQGVNEQFF
clone size: NA; V gene: TRBV6-5; D gene: NA; J gene: TRBJ1-4; CDR3 DNA: TGTGCCAGCAGTTACACAGCTAATGAAAAACTGTTTTTT; CDR3 protein: CASSYTANEKLFF
clone size: few; V gene: TRBV6-5; D gene: TRBD2; J gene: TRBJ2-3; CDR3 DNA: TGTGCCAGCAGTTACCCCGGACTAGCTACGCAGTATTTT; CDR3 protein: CASSYPGLATQYF
clone size: NA; V gene: TRBV5-8; D gene: NA; J gene: TRBJ1-5; CDR3 DNA: TGTGCCACTCCAGACAGGAAGACGAATCAGCCCCAGCATTTT; CDR3 protein: CATPDRKTNQPQHF
clone size: NA; V gene: TRBV28; D gene: NA; J gene: TRBJ1-2; CDR3 DNA: TGTGCCAGCAGTTTTGACAGGATCGGGGGCTACACCTTC; CDR3 protein: CASSFDRIGGYTF
clone size: NA; V gene: TRBV5-5; D gene: NA; J gene: TRBJ1-4; CDR3 DNA: TGTGCCAGCAGCCGGAACACAGATGAAAAACTGTTTTTT; CDR3 protein: CASSRNTDEKLFF
clone size: NA; V gene: TRBV11-2; D gene: NA; J gene: TRBJ2-1; CDR3 DNA: TGTGCCAGCAGCACCCCCCCCTGGTCCAACCTGGGGGCATACAATGAGCAGTTCTTC; CDR3 protein: CASSTPPWSNLGAYNEQFF
clone size: NA; V gene: TRBV4-1; D gene: TRBD1; J gene: TRBJ1-4; CDR3 DNA: TGCGCCAGCAGCCAAGATCGGGACAGGGGGTCATATGAAAAACTGTTTTTT; CDR3 protein: CASSQDRDRGSYEKLFF
clone size: NA; V gene: TRBV18; D gene: TRBD1; J gene: TRBJ2-2; CDR3 DNA: TGTGCCAGCTCACCACAGTCAGGGGGCAACACCGGGGAGCTGTTTTTT; CDR3 protein: CASSPQSGGNTGELFF
clone size: few; V gene: TRBV19; D gene: TRBD1; J gene: TRBJ2-7; CDR3 DNA: TGTGCCAGTAGTATAGCCCCCTTGGGACAGCATAGCTCCTACGAGCAGTACTTC; CDR3 protein: CASSIAPLGQHSSYEQYF
clone size: NA; V gene: TRBV28; D gene: NA; J gene: TRBJ1-5; CDR3 DNA: TGTGCCAGCAGTTTTGTTCTCGTAGCAGGGAAATTCGCTCAGCCCCAGCATTTT; CDR3 protein: CASSFVLVAGKFAQPQHF
clone size: once; V gene: TRBV28; D gene: NA; J gene: TRBJ1-1; CDR3 DNA: TGTGCCAGCTCTATGGGGCGGAACACTGAAGCTTTCTTT; CDR3 protein: CASSMGRNTEAFF
clone size: NA; V gene: TRBV6-5; D gene: NA; J gene: TRBJ1-4; CDR3 DNA: TGTGCCAGCAGTTACTCCCCGGGGGAAAAACTGTTTTTT; CDR3 protein: CASSYSPGEKLFF
clone size: NA; V gene: TRBV27; D gene: NA; J gene: TRBJ1-6; CDR3 DNA: TGTGCCAGCAGTTTATTCCAGGATTCACCCCTCCACTTT; CDR3 protein: CASSLFQDSPLHF
clone size: once; V gene: TRBV6-5; D gene: TRBD1; J gene: TRBJ2-7; CDR3 DNA: TGTGCCAGCAATAAGCCCGCAGGGGGTGAGCAGTACTTC; CDR3 protein: CASNKPAGGEQYF
clone size: NA; V gene: TRBV27; D gene: NA; J gene: TRBJ2-7; CDR3 DNA: TGTGCCAGCAGCAGAACAGGGCGCTACGAGCAGTACTTC; CDR3 protein: CASSRTGRYEQYF
clone size: NA; V gene: TRBV18; D gene: NA; J gene: TRBJ1-3; CDR3 DNA: TGTGCCAGCTCACAAACCCAGGGGTTGGACACCATATATTTT; CDR3 protein: CASSQTQGLDTIYF
clone size: NA; V gene: TRBV6-2/TRBV6-3; D gene: NA; J gene: TRBJ2-7; CDR3 DNA: TGTGCCAGCAGTTACACGTACCGCGACGAGCAGTACTTC; CDR3 protein: CASSYTYRDEQYF
clone size: NA; V gene: TRBV19; D gene: TRBD1; J gene: TRBJ1-1; CDR3 DNA: TGTGCCAGTAGTATAGTTAGAGGGGGACAGGGGACCACTGAAGCTTTCTTT; CDR3 protein: CASSIVRGGQGTTEAFF
clone size: NA; V gene: TRBV7-2; D gene: NA; J gene: TRBJ1-2; CDR3 DNA: TGTGCCAGCAGCTACTATTCCACACCCTATGGCTACACCTTC; CDR3 protein: CASSYYSTPYGYTF
clone size: NA; V gene: TRBV12-5; D gene: NA; J gene: TRBJ1-2; CDR3 DNA: TGTGCTAGTGGTACCACGGACAGCGGCTACACCTTC; CDR3 protein: CASGTTDSGYTF
clone size: NA; V gene: TRBV12-5; D gene: NA; J gene: TRBJ2-1; CDR3 DNA: TGTGCTAGTGGTTCAGACAGGTCCTACAATGAGCAGTTCTTC; CDR3 protein: CASGSDRSYNEQFF
clone size: NA; V gene: TRBV7-3; D gene: NA; J gene: TRBJ1-6; CDR3 DNA: TGTGCCAGCAGCTTAATGGGTCAGGGGCATTCACCCCTCCACTTT; CDR3 protein: CASSLMGQGHSPLHF
clone size: NA; V gene: TRBV14; D gene: NA; J gene: TRBJ1-2; CDR3 DNA: TGTGCCAGCAGCCAAGTCCACAGGGCCAGCGGCTACACCTTC; CDR3 protein: CASSQVHRASGYTF
clone size: NA; V gene: TRBV5-1; D gene: NA; J gene: TRBJ2-3; CDR3 DNA: TGCGCCAGCAGCTTGGGTGCAGAAACAGATACGCAGTATTTT; CDR3 protein: CASSLGAETDTQYF
clone size: NA; V gene: TRBV10-3; D gene: NA; J gene: TRBJ2-5; CDR3 DNA: TGTGCCATCAGTGTCGGGAGTGAGGAGACCCAGTACTTC; CDR3 protein: CAISVGSEETQYF
clone size: NA; V gene: TRBV9; D gene: NA; J gene: TRBJ2-1; CDR3 DNA: TGTGCCAGCAGCGTAGGAGGTCGGAATGAGCAGTTCTTC; CDR3 protein: CASSVGGRNEQFF
clone size: NA; V gene: TRBV9; D gene: NA; J gene: TRBJ1-4; CDR3 DNA: TGTGCCAGCAGCGTAGGAGCGGGGGGCGCTTTTGGGGAAAAACTGTTTTTT; CDR3 protein: CASSVGAGGAFGEKLFF
clone size: NA; V gene: TRBV28; D gene: TRBD2; J gene: TRBJ2-7; CDR3 DNA: TGTGCCAGCAATCAAGGGACTAGCAGCTACGAGCAGTACTTC; CDR3 protein: CASNQGTSSYEQYF
clone size: NA; V gene: TRBV10-3; D gene: NA; J gene: TRBJ1-1; CDR3 DNA: TGTGCCATCAGTGAGTTGTGGGGCTGGGGCACTGAAGCTTTCTTT; CDR3 protein: CAISELWGWGTEAFF
clone size: NA; V gene: TRBV11-2; D gene: TRBD1; J gene: TRBJ2-7; CDR3 DNA: TGTGCCAGCAGCTTCGGGACAGGGGCCTCCTACGAGCAGTACTTC; CDR3 protein: CASSFGTGASYEQYF